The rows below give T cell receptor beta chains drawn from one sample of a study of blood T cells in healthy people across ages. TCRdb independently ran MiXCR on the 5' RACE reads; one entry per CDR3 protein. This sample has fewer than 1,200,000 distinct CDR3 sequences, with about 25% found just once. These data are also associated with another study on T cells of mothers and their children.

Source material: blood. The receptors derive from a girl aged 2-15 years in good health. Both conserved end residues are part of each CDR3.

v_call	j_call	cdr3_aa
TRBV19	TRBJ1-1	CASGWAETEAFF
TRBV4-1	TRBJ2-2	CASSLMAGRESTGELFF
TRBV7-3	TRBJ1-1	CASSPTAMNTEAFF
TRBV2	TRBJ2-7	CATRDSHYEQYF
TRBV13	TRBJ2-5	CASSLTQGRQETQYF
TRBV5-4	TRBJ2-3	CASSRSGLSTDTQYF
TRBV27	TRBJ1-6	CASSLVDSYSSPLHF
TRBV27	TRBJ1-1	CASRYRGVTEAFF
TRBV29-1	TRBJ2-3	CSVRPDSTDTQYF
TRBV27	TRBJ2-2	CASSRPGQTDTGELFF
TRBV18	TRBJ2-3	CASSPTTGGTDTQYF
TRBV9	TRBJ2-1	CASTRGLAGSSYNEQFF
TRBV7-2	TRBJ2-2	CASSLMRQGSGELFF
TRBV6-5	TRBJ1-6	CASRKGGPGSPLHF
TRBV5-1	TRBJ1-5	CASSPGQGLNQPQHF
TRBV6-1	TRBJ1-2	CASSEVGGNYGYTF
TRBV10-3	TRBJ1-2	CASRVGANYGYTF
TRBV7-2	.	CASSFGLVETQYF
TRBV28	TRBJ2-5	CASRPRTIRGLETQYF
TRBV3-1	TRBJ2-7	CASSHLPTSEQYF
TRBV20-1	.	CSVGSSIEQYF
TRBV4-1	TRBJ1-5	CASSQRDSNNQPQHF
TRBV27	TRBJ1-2	CASSADSYGYTF
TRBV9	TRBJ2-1	CASSVNGGYYNEQFF
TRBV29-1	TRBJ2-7	CSVGGASDRNTYEQYF
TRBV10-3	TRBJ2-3	CATKDPGATDTQYF
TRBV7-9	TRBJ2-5	CASSGGTGEETQYF
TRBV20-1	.	CSAIQGLAVSYEQYF
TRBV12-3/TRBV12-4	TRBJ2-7	CASSLGSADEQYF
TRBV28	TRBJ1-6	CASSAPGGINSPLHF
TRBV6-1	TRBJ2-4	CASSEFLSGPTLAKNIQYF
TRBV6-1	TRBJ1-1	CASSLPGQGRIWGGREAFF
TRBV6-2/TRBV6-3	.	CASRGNLGQYF
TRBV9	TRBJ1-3	CASSSAPGPGNTIYF
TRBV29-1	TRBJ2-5	CSVDQWATQYF
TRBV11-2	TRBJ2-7	CASSPRQKGSSYEQYF
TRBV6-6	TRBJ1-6	CASSFTGTGSSPLHF
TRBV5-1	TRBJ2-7	CASSPGDRHYEQYF
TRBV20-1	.	CSARLSPGGYEQYF
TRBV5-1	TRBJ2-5	CASSSGLAGVETQYF
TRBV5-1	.	CASSSAAEQYF
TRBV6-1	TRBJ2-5	CASSATSGVWETQYF
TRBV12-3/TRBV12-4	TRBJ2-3	CASSFDRGTDTQYF
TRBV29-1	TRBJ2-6	CSVLGANVLTF
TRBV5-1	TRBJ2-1	CASSLEPSNEQFF
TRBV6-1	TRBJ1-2	CASTLTQGFSYGYTF
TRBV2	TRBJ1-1	CASSGQVMNTEAFF
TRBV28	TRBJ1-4	CASSFAGQGIENEKLFF
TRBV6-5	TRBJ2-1	CASSYGGVSFDEQFF
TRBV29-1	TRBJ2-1	CSVEATLSGSRNEQFF
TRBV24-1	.	CATTGSDLNEQFF
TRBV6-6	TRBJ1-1	CASSRTRGMNTEAFF
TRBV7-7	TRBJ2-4	CASSSLAALVKNIQYF
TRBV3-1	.	CASSQAMSSALEQYF
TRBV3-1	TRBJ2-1	CASSQESTTLF
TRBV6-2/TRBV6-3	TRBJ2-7	CASSSRRQGTLEQYF
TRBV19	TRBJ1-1	CASSHISTEAFF
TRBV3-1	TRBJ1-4	CASSLQTGTLEEKLFF
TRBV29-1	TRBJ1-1	CSVGKAAFF